The present entry profiles one TCR beta chain with its context. This may come from a read error, since a much larger clone is one base off. The PBMCs studied were ones that came from 10 ml fresh peripheral blood. These data come from a study of T cells in Graves' hyperthyroidism and ophthalmopathy. Regions amplified from RNA transcripts were the TCR beta CDR3 regions. First-round RT-PCR targeting the TCR CDR3 was performed with the HTBI primer set. TCRdb recomputed calls from the multiplex PCR reads with MiXCR, one row per CDR3 protein. The sample contains about 400,000 distinct CDR3 sequences, under 15% of which appear only once. The sequenced sample was blood. The clonotype originates from a woman younger than 35 with Graves' hyperthyroidism.

CDR3 sequence (DNA): TGTGCCAGCAGTTACCTACGGACAGGGGACACCGGGGAGCTGTCTTTT. It encodes CASSYLRTGDTGELSF. This chain uses TRBV6-5 with TRBJ2-2; 9 nucleotides agree with TRBD1. Germline V lookup: CDR1 MNHEY, CDR2 SVGAGI. The CDR3 has 16 residues.